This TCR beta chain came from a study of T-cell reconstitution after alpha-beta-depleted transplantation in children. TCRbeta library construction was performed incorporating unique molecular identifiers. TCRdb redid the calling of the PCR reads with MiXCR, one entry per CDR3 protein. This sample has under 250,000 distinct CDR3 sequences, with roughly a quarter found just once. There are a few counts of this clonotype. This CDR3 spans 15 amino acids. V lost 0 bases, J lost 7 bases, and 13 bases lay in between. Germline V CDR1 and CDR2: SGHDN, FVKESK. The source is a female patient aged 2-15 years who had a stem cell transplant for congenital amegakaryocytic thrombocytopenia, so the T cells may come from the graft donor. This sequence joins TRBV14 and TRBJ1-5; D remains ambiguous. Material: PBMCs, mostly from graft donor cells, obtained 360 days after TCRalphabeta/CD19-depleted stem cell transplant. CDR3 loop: CASSQDPRFGQPQHF. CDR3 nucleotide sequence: TGTGCCAGCAGCCAAGATCCCAGGTTCGGGCAGCCCCAGCATTTT.